One sample yielded the 19 T cell receptor beta chains listed below, sequenced in a study of cytomegalovirus exposure and HLA in healthy donors. PCR was performed using 60 Vbeta and 13 Jbeta primers. Produced via immunoSEQ multiplex PCR; TCRdb's table is partial and in-frame only. The table lists 200,000 to 250,000 clones. The sample was PBMCs. The receptors stem from a girl aged 2 to 10 in good health and CMV-seropositive.

The chain joins TRBV28 to TRBJ1-1; weak D call: TRBD1 (5 bases). The CDR3 consists of 13 residues. The germline V gene encodes CDR1 MDHEN and CDR2 SYDVKM. V lost 2 bases and J 7 bases, leaving 11 bases between the germline ends. The CDR3 is CASSLRTQVEAFF. CDR3 bases: TGTGCCAGCAGTTTACGGACACAAGTTGAAGCTTTCTTT. The whole variable domain, remainder taken from reference TRBV28 and TRBJ1-1, is DVKVTQSSRYLVKRTGEKVFLECVQDMDHENMFWYRQDPGLGLRLIYFSYDVKMKEKGDIPEGYSVSREKKERFSLILESASTNQTSMYLCASSLRTQVEAFFGQGTRLTVV.

This chain uses TRBV10-1 with TRBJ2-7; 8 bases are shared with TRBD2. This CDR3 contains 13 residues. V trimming: 8 bases; J trimming: 6 bases; junction bases outside the gene matches: 9. Germline V gene sequence: CDR1 WNHNN, CDR2 SYGVQD (reference sequence). DNA for the CDR3: TGCGCCAGCGGGGGACTAGTCTCGGGCGAGCAGTACTTC. Encoded protein: CASGGLVSGEQYF.

The rearrangement uses TRBV28 and TRBJ1-2; D remains unclear. Trimming pared 2 bases from V and 5 bases from J, leaving 9 bases between. The CDR3 spans 13 residues. Germline V gene lookup returns CDR1 MDHEN and CDR2 SYDVKM. CDR3 residues: CASSLETDYGYTF. The CDR3 DNA is TGTGCCAGCAGTTTAGAAACAGATTATGGCTACACCTTC.

The chain has TRBV18 and TRBJ2-1; 10 bases align to TRBD2. From germline, CDR1 is KGHSH and CDR2 LQKENI. This CDR3 comprises 17 residues. V was clipped by 5 bases and J by 7 bases; unmatched bases: 14. This CDR3 reads CASSESGSGRANNEQFF. DNA for the CDR3: TGTGCCAGCTCAGAATCCGGAAGCGGGAGGGCCAATAATGAGCAGTTCTTC.

V usage is TRBV4-1 and J usage is TRBJ1-2, with D possibly matching TRBD1 (5 bases). The CDR3 sequence is 15 residues long. V gave up 3 bases and J gave up 4 bases, with 15 bases separating them. CDR1 MGHRA and CDR2 YSYEKL come from the germline V gene. The CDR3 sequence is CASSHDGDGGYGYTF. The CDR3 DNA reads as TGCGCCAGCAGCCACGATGGAGACGGGGGCTATGGCTACACCTTC.

The rearrangement links TRBV4-1 to TRBJ1-2; 8 nucleotides match TRBD1. The J segment lost 2 bases and the V segment lost 1 base, leaving 9 bases of the junction unmatched. CDR3 length equals 17 residues. Germline assignment: CDR1 MGHRA and CDR2 YSYEKL. The CDR3 reads CASSQGAGGMGNYGYTF. The CDR3 DNA follows: TGCGCCAGCAGCCAAGGGGCAGGGGGCATGGGGAACTATGGCTACACCTTC.

The chain links TRBV4-1 to TRBJ1-1; tentatively, D is TRBD1 (6 bases). Germline CDR1 and CDR2: MGHRA and YSYEKL. CDR3 length: 17 residues. The germline V and J ends were trimmed by 3 bases and 0 bases, with 17 bases remaining between them. The CDR3 nucleotides are TGCGCCAGCAGCCATGAGCCGACAGGAGTAATGAACACTGAAGCTTTCTTT. Translation: CASSHEPTGVMNTEAFF.

The chain has TRBV5-1 and TRBJ2-3, with 7 bases that match TRBD2. The germline V gene encodes CDR1 SGHRS and CDR2 YFSETQ. This CDR3 region has 16 residues. J lost 2 bases, V lost 0 bases, and 6 bases had no gene match. In DNA, the CDR3 is TGCGCCAGCAGCTTGGTGGCTAGCGGAGACACAGATACGCAGTATTTT. Translating it yields CASSLVASGDTDTQYF.

The chain combines TRBV5-1 with TRBJ2-7; 7 bases are a match to TRBD1. The germline V gene has CDR1 SGHRS and CDR2 YFSETQ. The CDR3 extends over 13 amino acids. The trim removed 4 bases at V and 2 bases at J, leaving 3 bases unmatched. CDR3 sequence reads: CASSRDSPYEQYF. CDR3 bases: TGCGCCAGCAGCCGGGACAGTCCCTACGAGCAGTACTTC. Combining the CDR3 with reference TRBV5-1 and TRBJ2-7 gives the whole variable domain KAGVTQTPRYLIKTRGQQVTLSCSPISGHRSVSWYQQTPGQGLQFLFEYFSETQRNKGNFPGRFSGRQFSNSRSEMNVSTLELGDSALYLCASSRDSPYEQYFGPGTRLTVT.

J is TRBJ2-5 and V is TRBV6-5, with D maybe TRBD2 (6 bases). The length of the CDR3 is 15 residues. Germline V lookup: CDR1 MNHEY, CDR2 SVGAGI. Trimming stripped 0 bases from V and 5 bases from J, with 13 bases between. The CDR3 coding sequence is TGTGCCAGCAGTTACTCTTCCGGGAGTTTGGAGACCCAGTACTTC. As protein: CASSYSSGSLETQYF.

The V call is TRBV28, the J call TRBJ2-1; a weak D match, TRBD2 (6 bases). This CDR3 contains 14 residues. CDR1 is MDHEN and CDR2 is SYDVKM in the germline V gene. V lost 3 bases to trimming and J lost 10 bases, with 16 bases between them. The CDR3: CASSFLVREPEQFF. The CDR3, as DNA: TGTGCCAGCAGTTTCCTGGTACGGGAGCCGGAGCAGTTCTTC.

The genes are TRBV19 and TRBJ2-1, with TRBD2 matching over 15 bases. The CDR3 extends over 15 amino acids. V was clipped by 5 bases and J by 9 bases; unmatched bases: 5. Germline values: CDR1 LNHDA, CDR2 SQIVND (reference sequence). CDR3 loop: CASSGLAGGRSEQFF. CDR3 DNA sequence: TGTGCCAGTAGTGGACTAGCGGGAGGGCGGAGTGAGCAGTTCTTC.

This chain links TRBV2 with TRBJ2-1; TRBD1 is a possible D gene (7 bases). V shed 6 bases and J shed 7 bases, with 16 bases lying between them. The CDR3 length is 14 residues. Germline V gives CDR1 SNHLY, CDR2 FYNNEI. This CDR3 is CASRRQGGWNEQFF. The CDR3 coding sequence is TGTGCCAGCAGGAGACAGGGAGGTTGGAATGAGCAGTTCTTC. The variable domain in full, with the rest retrieved from reference TRBV2 and TRBJ2-1, is EPEVTQTPSHQVTQMGQEVILRCVPISNHLYFYWYRQILGQKVEFLVSFYNNEISEKSEIFDDQFSVERPDGSNFTLKIRSTKLEDSAMYFCASRRQGGWNEQFFGPGTRLTVL.

The J gene is TRBJ2-1, the V gene TRBV28; TRBD2 matches 9 bases. V lost 4 bases and J lost 10; bases outside the gene matches: 23. Per germline, CDR1 MDHEN and CDR2 SYDVKM. The CDR3 loop spans 19 amino acids. CDR3 bases: TGTGCCAGCAGTTCAATTTCCGGGACTAGCTACAATCCCAGGAGGGAGCAGTTCTTC. This gives the protein CASSSISGTSYNPRREQFF.

The chain links TRBV9 to TRBJ1-1, with a possible D match to TRBD1 (6 bases). The V gene's germline CDR1 is SGDLS and CDR2 YYNGEE. This CDR3 comprises 14 residues. V dropped 2 bases and J dropped 4 bases, with 12 bases sitting between them. CDR3 in DNA: TGTGCCAGCAGCGTGGCACAGGGTTTCACTGAAGCTTTCTTT. This encodes CASSVAQGFTEAFF.

The chain couples TRBV5-5 to TRBJ1-1; TRBD1 matches at 7 bases. V shed 3 bases and J 3 bases; nucleotides not matched to a gene: 2. The germline V gene encodes CDR1 SGHKS and CDR2 YYEKEE (reference sequence). The CDR3 is 13 amino acids. The CDR3 DNA is TGTGCCAGCAGCTGGGACAGTTACACTGAAGCTTTCTTT. Protein sequence: CASSWDSYTEAFF. Combining the CDR3 with reference TRBV5-5 and TRBJ1-1 gives the whole variable domain DAGVTQSPTHLIKTRGQQVTLRCSPISGHKSVSWYQQVLGQGPQFIFQYYEKEERGRGNFPDRFSARQFPNYSSELNVNALLLGDSALYLCASSWDSYTEAFFGQGTRLTVV.

This chain joins TRBV29-1 and TRBJ2-3, with D tentatively TRBD2 (6 bases). The germline CDR1 and CDR2 sequences are SQVTM and ANQGSEA. There are 14 residues in the CDR3. V shed 0 bases and J shed 4 bases, with 11 bases lying between them. This chain's CDR3 is CSVEEDYRPDTQYF. In DNA form, the CDR3 reads TGCAGCGTTGAAGAGGACTACCGGCCAGATACGCAGTATTTT.

The V and J genes are TRBV10-1 and TRBJ2-7; 9 nucleotides match TRBD1. The CDR3 sequence is 15 residues long. The J segment lost 3 bases and the V segment lost 6 bases, leaving 9 bases of the junction unmatched. CDR1 is WNHNN and CDR2 is SYGVQD in the germline V gene (reference sequence). The CDR3, as DNA: TGCGCCAGCAGCGGCGGGACAGGGTCACTCTACGAGCAGTACTTC. Translated: CASSGGTGSLYEQYF.

V is TRBV15 and J is TRBJ1-1; D is unclear. Germline V gene sequence: CDR1 LNHNV, CDR2 YYDKDF (reference sequence). V was trimmed by 4 bases and J by 6 bases, leaving 18 bases between them. CDR3 length: 15 residues. CDR3 residues: CATSTSRERTPEAFF. The DNA for the CDR3 is TGTGCCACCAGCACTTCGCGGGAGAGGACCCCTGAAGCTTTCTTT.